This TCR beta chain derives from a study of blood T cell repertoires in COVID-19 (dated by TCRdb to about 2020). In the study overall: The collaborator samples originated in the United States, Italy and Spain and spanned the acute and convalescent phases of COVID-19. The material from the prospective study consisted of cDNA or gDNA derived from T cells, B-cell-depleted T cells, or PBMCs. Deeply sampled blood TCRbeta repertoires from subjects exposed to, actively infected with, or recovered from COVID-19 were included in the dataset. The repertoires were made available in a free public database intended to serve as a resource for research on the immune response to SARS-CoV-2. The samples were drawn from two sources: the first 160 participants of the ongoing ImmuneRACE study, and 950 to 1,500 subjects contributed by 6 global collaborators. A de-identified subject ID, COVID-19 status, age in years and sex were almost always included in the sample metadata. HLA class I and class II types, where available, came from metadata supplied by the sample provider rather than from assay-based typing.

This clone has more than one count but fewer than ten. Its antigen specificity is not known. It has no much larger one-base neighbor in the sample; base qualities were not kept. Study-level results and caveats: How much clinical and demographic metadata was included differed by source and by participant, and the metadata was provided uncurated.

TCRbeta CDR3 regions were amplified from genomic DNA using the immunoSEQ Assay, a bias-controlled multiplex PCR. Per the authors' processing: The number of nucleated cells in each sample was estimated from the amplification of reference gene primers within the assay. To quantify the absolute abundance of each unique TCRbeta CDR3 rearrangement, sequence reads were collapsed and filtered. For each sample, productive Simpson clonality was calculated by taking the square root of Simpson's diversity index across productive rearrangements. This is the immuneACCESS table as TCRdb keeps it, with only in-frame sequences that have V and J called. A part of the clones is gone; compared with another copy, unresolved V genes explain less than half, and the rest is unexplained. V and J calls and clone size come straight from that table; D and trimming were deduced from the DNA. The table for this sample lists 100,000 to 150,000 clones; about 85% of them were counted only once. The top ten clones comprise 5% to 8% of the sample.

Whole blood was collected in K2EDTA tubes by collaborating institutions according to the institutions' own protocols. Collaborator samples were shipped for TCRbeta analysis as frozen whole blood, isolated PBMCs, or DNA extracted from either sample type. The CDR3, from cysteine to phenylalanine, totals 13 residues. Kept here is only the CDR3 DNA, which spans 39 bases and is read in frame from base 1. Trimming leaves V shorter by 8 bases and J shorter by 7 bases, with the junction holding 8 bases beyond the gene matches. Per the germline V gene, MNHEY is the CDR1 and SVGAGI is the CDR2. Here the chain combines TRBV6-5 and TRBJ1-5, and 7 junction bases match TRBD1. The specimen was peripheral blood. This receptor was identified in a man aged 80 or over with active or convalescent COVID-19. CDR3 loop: CASQGGYGQPQHF. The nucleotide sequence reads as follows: TGTGCCAGCCAAGGGGGCTACGGGCAGCCCCAGCATTTT.